Following are 25 T cell receptor beta chains from one sample sequenced in a study of T cells in Graves' hyperthyroidism and ophthalmopathy. The CDR3 regions of TCR beta were amplified from RNA transcripts. With the HTBI primer set, the TCR CDR3 went through a first round of RT-PCR. One entry per CDR3 protein results from TCRdb running MiXCR on the multiplex PCR reads. The sample lists approximately 380,000 distinct CDR3 sequences; 11% to 15% were seen once. The sequenced sample consisted of blood. These receptors all stem from a man aged 50-60 years with Graves' ophthalmopathy.

The V call is TRBV28, the J call TRBJ2-1, with TRBD1 matching 7 bases. Losses at the gene ends were 3 bases for V and 2 bases for J; bases not matched to a gene: 7. This CDR3 has 16 amino acids. The germline gives CDR1 MDHEN, CDR2 SYDVKM. CDR3 DNA sequence: TGTGCCAGCAGTTTCGACAGGGCAATAGCCTACAATGAGCAGTTCTTC. This encodes CASSFDRAIAYNEQFF.

This clonotype has a count of ten or more. CDR3 in DNA: TGTGCCAGCTCACAAAACAGGGGTGACGAGCAGTACTTC. The encoded protein is CASSQNRGDEQYF. The rearrangement links TRBV18 to TRBJ2-7, with TRBD1 matching over 7 bases. This CDR3 spans 13 amino acids. J gave up 5 bases and V 4 bases, and 5 bases lay outside the gene matches. Germline values: CDR1 KGHSH, CDR2 LQKENI. Full variable domain (remainder filled in from reference TRBV18 and TRBJ2-7): NAGVMQNPRHLVRRRGQEARLRCSPMKGHSHVYWYRQLPEEGLKFMVYLQKENIIDESGMPKERFSAEFPKEGPSILRIQQVVRGDSAAYFCASSQNRGDEQYFGPGTRLTVT.

The sample holds many counts of this clonotype. J is TRBJ1-1 and V is TRBV5-5; D possibly corresponds to TRBD1 (5 bases). V dropped 1 base and J dropped 0 bases, with 13 bases sitting between them. CDR3 length: 16 residues. The germline V gene has CDR1 SGHKS and CDR2 YYEKEE (reference sequence). CDR3 amino acids: CASSLLPGNMNTEAFF. Written as DNA, the CDR3 is TGTGCCAGCAGCTTGCTGCCAGGGAACATGAACACTGAAGCTTTCTTT.

In this sample, this clonotype turned up many times. The chain carries TRBV28 and TRBJ1-5; TRBD1 aligns across 9 bases. CDR1 is MDHEN, CDR2 SYDVKM, per germline. The CDR3 has 15 residues. With 3 bases clipped from V and 7 bases from J, the junction kept 7 bases outside the gene matches. The CDR3 DNA reads TGTGCCAGCAGTTTGGGACAGGGATTCCGGCAGCCCCAGCATTTT. This sequence encodes CASSLGQGFRQPQHF.

In this sample, this clonotype turned up many times. The gene calls are TRBV7-2 and TRBJ2-5; TRBD2 agrees at 8 bases. V trimming: 2 bases; J trimming: 2 bases; junction bases outside the gene matches: 16. The CDR3 spans 19 residues. CDR1 is SGHTA and CDR2 is FQGNSA in the germline V gene. The CDR3: CASSLRSLGSTSVQETQYF. CDR3 sequence (DNA): TGTGCCAGCAGCTTAAGGAGCCTGGGTTCGACTAGCGTACAAGAGACCCAGTACTTC.

This clonotype was detected many times. The chain combines TRBV20-1 with TRBJ2-5, with D perhaps matching TRBD2 (6 bases). The CDR3 has 16 amino acids. Germline-derived CDR1 and CDR2 are DFQATT and SNEGSKA (reference sequence). Trimming pared 5 bases from V and 2 bases from J, leaving 21 bases between. For the CDR3, the DNA is TGCAGTGCTGAGCTCAGGAGGGCTGTTAGGCAAGAGACCCAGTACTTC. This sequence encodes CSAELRRAVRQETQYF.

This clonotype was seen a few times. The gene calls are TRBV20-1 and TRBJ2-3; D is ambiguous. The CDR3 spans 14 residues. Germline CDR1 DFQATT, CDR2 SNEGSKA (reference sequence). V dropped 1 base and J dropped 1 base, with 9 bases sitting between them. The CDR3 bases are TGCAGTGCTAGAGGCCTATCCGGCACAGATACGCAGTATTTT. It specifies CSARGLSGTDTQYF.

This clonotype was detected a few times. The chain has TRBV7-2 and TRBJ2-3; D remains unclear. CDR1 is SGHTA, CDR2 FQGNSA, per germline. V was pared by 4 bases and J by 0 bases, with 11 bases between. CDR3 size: 15 residues. DNA for the CDR3: TGTGCCAGCAGCTCCAGTCCCTTTAGCACAGATACGCAGTATTTT. Encoded protein: CASSSSPFSTDTQYF.

There are many counts of this clonotype. The V gene is TRBV29-1, the J gene TRBJ2-7; 7 nucleotides agree with TRBD1. The CDR3 covers 14 residues. J gave up 7 bases and V 2 bases, and 11 bases lay outside the gene matches. The V gene's germline CDR1 is SQVTM and CDR2 ANQGSEA. The chain's CDR3 is CSVEPGTASGEQYF. CDR3 bases: TGCAGCGTTGAACCCGGGACAGCCTCCGGGGAGCAGTACTTC.

This clonotype was counted ten times or more. The chain recombines TRBV3-1 with TRBJ2-1; 7 nucleotides agree with TRBD2. CDR1 LGHDT and CDR2 YNNKEL come from the germline V gene (reference sequence). V lost 4 bases and J lost 6; bases outside the gene matches: 9. This CDR3 has 15 residues. For the CDR3, the DNA is TGTGCCAGCAGCCTCCGGACTAGAAACTTCAATGAGCAGTTCTTC. It yields the protein CASSLRTRNFNEQFF.

In its sample, this clonotype was seen many times. The rearrangement uses TRBV20-1 and TRBJ2-1, with D perhaps being TRBD1 or TRBD2 (6 bases each). Between the trimmed V and J ends, which lost 5 bases and 4 bases, there was a span of 18 bases. From germline, CDR1 is DFQATT and CDR2 SNEGSKA (reference sequence). CDR3 length equals 15 residues. The CDR3 nucleotides read TGCAGTGCTTCAAGCTACGGCGGGACATACAATGAGCAGTTCTTC. It specifies CSASSYGGTYNEQFF.

This clonotype was counted many times. The chain links TRBV5-1 to TRBJ2-3; TRBD2 might be the D (5 bases). The length of the CDR3 is 14 residues. Trimming removed 4 bases from V and 3 bases from J, with 12 bases in between. Germline V gives CDR1 SGHRS, CDR2 YFSETQ. For the CDR3, the DNA is TGCGCCAGCAGCCCCACTAGTGGGACAGATACGCAGTATTTT. This sequence encodes CASSPTSGTDTQYF.

V gene TRBV5-1 combines with J gene TRBJ2-7; 10 nucleotides match TRBD2. Germline lookup yields CDR1 SGHRS and CDR2 YFSETQ. Trimming took 5 bases from V and 6 from J; bases not matched to a gene: 11. This CDR3 has 15 residues. The CDR3 nucleotides are TGCGCCAGCAGGACCACAGCGGGAGGGCGGGGCGAGCAGTACTTC. Amino acids: CASRTTAGGRGEQYF.

Ten or more counts support this clonotype. V and J are TRBV6-6 and TRBJ1-1; tentative D call: TRBD1 (5 bases). The CDR3 consists of 16 residues. The germline V gene encodes CDR1 MNHNY and CDR2 SVGAGI (reference sequence). Trimming took off 0 bases at V and 9 bases at J, with 20 bases between the two ends. CDR3 in amino acids: CASSYSPSGDKNKAFF. Here the CDR3 DNA reads TGTGCCAGCAGTTACTCCCCCTCGGGGGATAAAAACAAAGCTTTCTTT.

The DNA of the CDR3 is TGCAGCGCCCCCCTAGCGGGAGTTACCGGGGAGCTGTTTTTT. Encoded protein: CSAPLAGVTGELFF. J is TRBJ2-2 and V is TRBV29-1, with TRBD2 matching 10 bases. Germline V lookup: CDR1 SQVTM, CDR2 ANQGSEA. V trimming: 7 bases; J trimming: 5 bases; junction bases outside the gene matches: 7. The CDR3 runs 14 residues.

This clonotype has at least ten counts. The chain joins TRBV10-3 to TRBJ2-1; D may be TRBD1 (6 bases). CDR1 and CDR2 from the germline V gene are ENHRY and SYGVKD. The CDR3 spans 14 residues. The V gene lost 6 bases and the J gene lost 4 bases, with 13 bases spanning the gap. CDR3 protein: CAIRGEGQYNEQFF. The CDR3 coding sequence is TGTGCCATCAGAGGGGAAGGACAGTACAATGAGCAGTTCTTC.

This chain connects TRBV7-9 to TRBJ2-1, with TRBD2 matching over 8 bases. This CDR3 has 15 residues. The germline CDR1 and CDR2 sequences are SEHNR and FQNEAQ (reference sequence). The V gene end was trimmed by 0 bases and the J gene end by 5 bases; junction bases not matched to a gene: 3. This CDR3 reads CASSLAPGGNNEQFF. The DNA of the CDR3 is TGTGCCAGCAGCTTAGCGCCGGGGGGGAACAATGAGCAGTTCTTC.

The J gene is TRBJ2-7, the V gene TRBV6-1; TRBD2 agrees at 9 bases. J gave up 4 bases and V 7 bases, and 11 bases lay outside the gene matches. This CDR3 spans 15 amino acids. The germline gives CDR1 MNHNS, CDR2 SASEGT. For the CDR3, the DNA is TGTGCCAGCATCGACGTGACTAGCGGTACTTACGAGCAGTACTTC. Residues: CASIDVTSGTYEQYF.

The chain carries TRBV6-1 and TRBJ1-2; 7 nucleotides line up with TRBD1. The CDR3 is made up of 14 amino acids. The V gene's germline CDR1 is MNHNS and CDR2 SASEGT. The trim removed 5 bases at V and 5 bases at J, leaving 8 bases unmatched. The CDR3 bases are TGTGCCAGCAGTCCAAACGCAGGGGGGTATGGCTACACCTTC. Translation gives CASSPNAGGYGYTF.

This clonotype was detected only a few times. This rearrangement joins TRBV29-1 to TRBJ2-1; 11 bases are a match to TRBD1. Germline V lookup: CDR1 SQVTM, CDR2 ANQGSEA. This CDR3 contains 16 residues. The V gene end was trimmed by 2 bases and the J gene end by 3 bases; junction bases not matched to a gene: 6. The CDR3 nucleotides read TGCAGCGTTGAAAGACCGGGACAGGGGGTCTACAATGAGCAGTTCTTC. This sequence encodes CSVERPGQGVYNEQFF.

This clonotype was counted ten times or more. The chain uses TRBV3-1 and TRBJ1-4, with D tentatively TRBD1 (6 bases). Trimming pared 0 bases from V and 8 bases from J, leaving 10 bases between. Germline lookup yields CDR1 LGHDT and CDR2 YNNKEL (reference sequence). CDR3 length: 14 residues. The CDR3 loop is CASSQEKGTEKLFF. In nucleotides, the CDR3 is TGTGCCAGCAGCCAAGAAAAAGGGACAGAAAAACTGTTTTTT.

This clonotype was observed many times. The chain is built from TRBV11-1 and TRBJ2-7; D may be TRBD1 (6 bases). Trimming pared 3 bases from V and 2 bases from J, leaving 11 bases between. The CDR3 is made up of 14 amino acids. CDR1 is SGHAT and CDR2 is FQDESV in the germline V gene (reference sequence). CDR3 sequence reads: CASSFYTGPYEQYF. CDR3 DNA: TGTGCCAGCAGCTTCTATACAGGGCCCTACGAGCAGTACTTC.

This clonotype was observed many times. V gene TRBV30 combines with J gene TRBJ2-4; the match to TRBD2 covers 7 bases. There are 13 residues in the CDR3. CDR1 is GTSNPN, CDR2 SVGIG, per germline (reference sequence). Unmatched junction bases numbered 9, after V lost 4 bases and J lost 9 bases. CDR3 bases: TGTGCCTGGACTGCACCTCCTAGCGGCATTCAGTACTTC. Translated: CAWTAPPSGIQYF.

The gene calls are TRBV6-1 and TRBJ1-5; the match to TRBD1 covers 9 bases. V shed 6 bases and J 2 bases; nucleotides not matched to a gene: 8. The CDR3 has 16 residues. Germline assignment: CDR1 MNHNS and CDR2 SASEGT. The CDR3 spells CASRRSTGGGNQPQHF. CDR3 bases: TGTGCCAGCAGACGTTCGACAGGGGGGGGCAATCAGCCCCAGCATTTT.

The chain has TRBV7-9 and TRBJ2-1; weak D call: TRBD2 (7 bases). Trimming removed 5 bases from V and 7 bases from J, with 18 bases in between. The CDR3 extends over 15 amino acids. Germline values: CDR1 SEHNR, CDR2 FQNEAQ (reference sequence). Here the CDR3 DNA reads TGTGCCAGCAGCCCTACTCGCGGGGGCCTGAATGAGCAGTTCTTC. This encodes CASSPTRGGLNEQFF.